The 21 T cell receptor beta chains below come from one sample, sequenced in a study of spatial heterogeneity in lung cancer. Time point in this sample: blood at routine non-recurrence follow-up after resection. TCRdb called the 5' RACE reads again in MiXCR, with one record for every CDR3 protein. This table has fewer than 30,000 distinct CDR3 sequences, about a tenth appearing once. Sequencing used PBMCs, obtained at follow-up. Receptors originate from a male donor with early-stage non-small cell lung cancer.

The rearrangement uses TRBV10-3 and TRBJ2-5, with D uncertain. Germline lookup yields CDR1 ENHRY and CDR2 SYGVKD. The CDR3 has 12 amino acids. V lost 2 bases, J lost 2 bases, and 3 bases lay in between. The CDR3 DNA reads TGTGCCATCAGTGAGGTTCAAGAGACCCAGTACTTC. Translation: CAISEVQETQYF.

This clonotype was found a few times. The rearrangement joins TRBV6-2 or TRBV6-3 to TRBJ2-3; TRBD1 agrees at 7 bases. Germline CDR1 is MNHEY and CDR2 is SVGEGT. After removal of 0 bases from V and 3 bases from J, the junction contained 3 bases not matched to a gene. The CDR3 contains 15 residues. The CDR3 spells CASSYSPGGTDTQYF. The CDR3 nucleotides read TGTGCCAGCAGTTACTCGCCAGGGGGTACAGATACGCAGTATTTT.

This chain connects TRBV6-2 or TRBV6-3 to TRBJ1-1, with unresolved D. V was pared by 2 bases and J by 4 bases, with 17 bases between. Germline V gene sequence: CDR1 MNHEY, CDR2 SVGEGT. The CDR3 runs 16 residues. The CDR3 DNA is TGTGCCAGCAGTTACCGAGGACCGACGCTGGGCACTGAAGCTTTCTTT. Amino acids: CASSYRGPTLGTEAFF.

This clonotype was detected only a few times. The chain combines TRBV5-1 with TRBJ1-1; 8 nucleotides line up with TRBD1. Germline loops: CDR1 SGHRS, CDR2 YFSETQ. There are 16 residues in the CDR3. V shed 0 bases and J 4 bases; nucleotides not matched to a gene: 8. This CDR3 reads CASSLGFRGQGTEAFF. The CDR3 DNA reads TGCGCCAGCAGCTTGGGATTCAGGGGGCAGGGCACTGAAGCTTTCTTT.

This CDR3 reads CASSVDNGARGYTF. In DNA form, the CDR3 reads TGTGCCAGCAGCGTAGATAACGGAGCAAGAGGCTACACCTTC. The chain has TRBV9 and TRBJ1-2; the D is unclear. The CDR3 loop spans 14 amino acids. The germline gives CDR1 SGDLS, CDR2 YYNGEE. V was clipped by 0 bases and J by 8 bases, with 14 bases between them.

This clonotype was counted ten times or more. The chain couples TRBV24-1 to TRBJ2-3; 9 positions match TRBD1. CDR3 length: 16 amino acids. V was clipped by 5 bases and J by 2 bases; unmatched bases: 7. Germline values: CDR1 KGHDR, CDR2 SFDVKD. The CDR3 DNA sequence: TGTGCCACCAGTGTAGGACAGGGGCGACCCACAGATACGCAGTATTTT. It translates to CATSVGQGRPTDTQYF.

This clonotype was picked up many times. The chain has TRBV27 and TRBJ2-6; D gene unclear. Per germline, CDR1 MNHEY and CDR2 SMNVEV (reference sequence). The CDR3 loop spans 14 amino acids. V was shortened by 6 bases and J by 0 bases, with 6 bases between the two germline ends. The CDR3 sequence: CASRMNSGANVLTF. The CDR3 coding sequence is TGTGCCAGCAGGATGAACTCTGGGGCCAACGTCCTGACTTTC. The full variable domain, with the rest looked up from reference TRBV27 and TRBJ2-6, is EAQVTQNPRYLITVTGKKLTVTCSQNMNHEYMSWYRQDPGLGLRQIYYSMNVEVTDKGDVPEGYKVSRKEKRNFPLILESPSPNQTSLYFCASRMNSGANVLTFGAGSRLTVL.

This clonotype showed up many times. The J gene is TRBJ1-5, the V gene TRBV7-2; 10 bases fit TRBD1. Germline V gives CDR1 SGHTA, CDR2 FQGNSA. CDR3 size: 16 residues. V was clipped by 2 bases and J by 6 bases; unmatched bases: 7. CDR3 loop: CASSLSQTGGGQPQHF. CDR3 nucleotide sequence: TGTGCCAGCAGCTTATCTCAGACAGGGGGCGGTCAGCCCCAGCATTTT.

This chain connects TRBV7-2 to TRBJ2-5; 14 bases are shared with TRBD2. V dropped 6 bases and J dropped 5; count of bases not matched to a gene: 5. Germline-derived CDR1 and CDR2 are SGHTA and FQGNSA. The CDR3 runs 15 residues. CDR3 nucleotides: TGTGCCAGCAGGACTAGCGGGGGGGCCTGGGAGACCCAGTACTTC. This encodes CASRTSGGAWETQYF.

This clonotype has only a few counts. The chain links TRBV24-1 to TRBJ2-7; D perhaps matches TRBD1 (6 bases). V was trimmed by 5 bases and J by 2 bases, leaving 15 bases between them. Germline CDR1 is KGHDR and CDR2 is SFDVKD. The CDR3 totals 15 residues. The chain's CDR3 is CATSARRQGTYEQYF. The CDR3 bases are TGTGCCACCAGTGCTCGACGTCAGGGGACCTACGAGCAGTACTTC.

The DNA for the CDR3 is TGCAGTGTAGGGAACAGGGGTTTGGGCGAGCAGTACTTC. Translated: CSVGNRGLGEQYF. The chain has TRBV20-1 and TRBJ2-7; 7 bases map to TRBD1. V lost 7 bases to trimming and J lost 6 bases; unmatched junction nucleotides: 12. The germline V gene encodes CDR1 DFQATT and CDR2 SNEGSKA (reference sequence). This CDR3 is built from 13 residues.

Only a few counts were recorded for this clonotype. The V call is TRBV2, the J call TRBJ2-5; 13 nucleotides line up with TRBD2. The CDR3 spans 16 residues. Germline lookup yields CDR1 SNHLY and CDR2 FYNNEI. Trimming cost V 4 bases and J 3 bases; bases outside gene matches: 5. The CDR3 region is CASSGTSGGYEETQYF. The DNA for the CDR3 is TGTGCCAGCAGTGGGACTAGCGGGGGCTACGAAGAGACCCAGTACTTC.

The table lists this clonotype with a few counts. The chain couples TRBV2 to TRBJ1-5; tentative D call: TRBD1 (5 bases). Germline V CDR1 and CDR2: SNHLY, FYNNEI. This CDR3 has 13 residues. V gave up 7 bases and J gave up 11 bases, with 18 bases separating them. In DNA, the CDR3 is TGTGCCAGCACGCAAGGGGAAGGGTTAGCCCAGCATTTT. Amino acids: CASTQGEGLAQHF.

This clonotype was picked up a small number of times. The rearrangement uses TRBV5-4 and TRBJ2-1, with TRBD1 identical over 9 bases. This CDR3 is 15 amino acids long. Germline lookup yields CDR1 SGHNT and CDR2 YYREEE (reference sequence). V shed 5 bases, J shed 4 bases, and the junction held 7 bases outside the gene matches. CDR3 loop: CASSRQGVFYNEQFF. CDR3 DNA: TGTGCCAGCAGTCGACAGGGGGTCTTTTACAATGAGCAGTTCTTC.

At least ten counts were recorded for this clonotype. The chain links TRBV5-1 to TRBJ1-2, with a possible D match to TRBD1 (5 bases). The germline V gene has CDR1 SGHRS and CDR2 YFSETQ. With 3 bases removed from V and 2 bases from J, the gap between germline ends came to 8 bases. The CDR3 spans 13 residues. DNA for the CDR3: TGCGCCAGCAGCTCGACAGTGAACTATGGCTACACCTTC. It yields the protein CASSSTVNYGYTF.

This clonotype appeared many times. CDR3 protein: CASSRLQGPDGGEQFF. The CDR3 region has the DNA TGTGCCAGCAGCCGATTACAGGGGCCCGACGGGGGTGAGCAGTTCTTC. The rearrangement uses TRBV6-2 or TRBV6-3 and TRBJ2-1, with TRBD1 as a possible D gene (7 bases). Germline CDR1 reads MNHEY; CDR2 reads SVGEGT. The V end was cut by 6 bases, the J end by 9 bases, with 24 bases between. The CDR3 length is 16 residues.

This clonotype came up a few times. The rearrangement links TRBV10-3 to TRBJ1-2; tentatively, D is TRBD1 (6 bases). The CDR3 is 13 amino acids. Germline V CDR1 and CDR2: ENHRY, SYGVKD. V lost 3 bases and J 8 bases, leaving 13 bases between the germline ends. The CDR3 reads CAISEVGQSGYTF. The CDR3 nucleotides are TGTGCCATCAGTGAAGTAGGACAGTCAGGCTACACCTTC.

This clonotype was recorded many times. The CDR3 DNA sequence: TGCAGCGTTGAATACAGGCAAGAGACCCAGTACTTC. This translates into CSVEYRQETQYF. The chain uses TRBV29-1 and TRBJ2-5; possibly TRBD1 for D (5 bases). The CDR3 runs to 12 residues. Trimming removed 2 bases from V and 2 bases from J, with 6 bases in between. Per germline, CDR1 SQVTM and CDR2 ANQGSEA.

In its sample, this clonotype was seen many times. V gene TRBV27 combines with J gene TRBJ2-4, with D possibly being TRBD2 (5 bases). Germline assignment: CDR1 MNHEY and CDR2 SMNVEV (reference sequence). V was cut by 8 bases and J by 6 bases, with 14 bases left in between. CDR3 size: 13 residues. This CDR3 is CASRVVAGNIQYF. In DNA form, the CDR3 reads TGTGCCAGCCGAGTAGTTGCGGGAAACATTCAGTACTTC.

This clonotype was seen more than once but under ten times. The CDR3 region has the DNA TGCGCCAGCAGCGCCCGGACAGGCTCCTACAATGAGCAGTTCTTC. This gives the protein CASSARTGSYNEQFF. The V and J genes are TRBV4-1 and TRBJ2-1; TRBD1 aligns across 7 bases. The CDR3 covers 15 residues. Trimming cost V 5 bases and J 0 bases; bases outside gene matches: 4. Germline V gene sequence: CDR1 MGHRA, CDR2 YSYEKL.

The sample holds many counts of this clonotype. The chain couples TRBV20-1 to TRBJ2-5; 8 bases align to TRBD1. J was trimmed by 0 bases and V by 3 bases; bases with no gene match: 6. CDR1 and CDR2 (germline): DFQATT, SNEGSKA (reference sequence). This CDR3 contains 15 residues. Here the CDR3 DNA reads TGCAGTGCTAGTTCCCGGACAGGGTACCAAGAGACCCAGTACTTC. It yields the protein CSASSRTGYQETQYF.